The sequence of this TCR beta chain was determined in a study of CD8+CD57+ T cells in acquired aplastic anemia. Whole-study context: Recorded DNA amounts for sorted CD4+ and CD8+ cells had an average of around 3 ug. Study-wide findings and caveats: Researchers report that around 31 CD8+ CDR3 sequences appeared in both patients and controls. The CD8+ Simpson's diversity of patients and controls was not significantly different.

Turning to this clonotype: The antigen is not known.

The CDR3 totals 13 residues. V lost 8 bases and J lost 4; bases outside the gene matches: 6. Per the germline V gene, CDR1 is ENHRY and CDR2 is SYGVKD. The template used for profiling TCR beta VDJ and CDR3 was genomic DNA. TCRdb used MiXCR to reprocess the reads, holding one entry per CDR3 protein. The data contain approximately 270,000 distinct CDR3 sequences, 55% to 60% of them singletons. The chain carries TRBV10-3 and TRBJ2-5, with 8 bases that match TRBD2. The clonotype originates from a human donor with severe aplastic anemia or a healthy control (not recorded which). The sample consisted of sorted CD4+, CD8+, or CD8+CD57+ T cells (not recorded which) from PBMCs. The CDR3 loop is CAIGRGGRETQYF. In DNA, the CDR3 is TGTGCCATCGGACGGGGGGGCAGAGAGACCCAGTACTTC.